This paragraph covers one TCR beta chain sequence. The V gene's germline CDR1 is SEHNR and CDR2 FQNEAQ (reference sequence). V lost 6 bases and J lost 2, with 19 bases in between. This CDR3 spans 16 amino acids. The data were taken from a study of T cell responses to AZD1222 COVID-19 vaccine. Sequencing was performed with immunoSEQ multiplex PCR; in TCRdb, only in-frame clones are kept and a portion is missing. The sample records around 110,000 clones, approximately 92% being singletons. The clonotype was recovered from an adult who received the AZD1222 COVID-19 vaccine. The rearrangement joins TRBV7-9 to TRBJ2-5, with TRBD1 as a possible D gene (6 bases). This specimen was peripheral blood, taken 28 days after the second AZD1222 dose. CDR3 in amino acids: CASRHKVGAPQETQYF. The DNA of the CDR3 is TGTGCCAGCAGACATAAGGTGGGGGCCCCGCAAGAGACCCAGTACTTC.